Each of the 5 T cell receptor beta chains below was sequenced from the same sample in a study of CD8 T cells in Susac syndrome. Random hexamers served to reverse transcribe roughly 0.45 to 1 ug RNA. MiXCR, run by TCRdb on the immunoSEQ multiplex PCR reads, gives a single entry per CDR3 protein. The sample lists roughly 200,000 distinct CDR3 sequences; around 93% were seen once. The sequencing input was CD4+ T cells from PBMCs. The receptors originated from a human donor in good health.

The chain links TRBV20-1 to TRBJ2-7; unclear D gene. V dropped 0 bases and J dropped 3 bases, with 21 bases sitting between them. Germline V gene sequence: CDR1 DFQATT, CDR2 SNEGSKA (reference sequence). The CDR3 extends over 17 amino acids. The CDR3, as DNA: TGCAGTGCTAGAGATCAGGCAGGAACCCTTATCAACTACGAGCAGTACTTC. Translating it yields CSARDQAGTLINYEQYF.

The chain carries TRBV19 and TRBJ1-2; 7 positions agree with TRBD1. CDR1 LNHDA and CDR2 SQIVND come from the germline V gene (reference sequence). This CDR3 contains 14 residues. The V and J ends lost 4 bases and 3 bases, in that order; junction bases with no gene match: 5. In DNA form, the CDR3 reads TGTGCCAGTAGTACAATAGACAGGGACTATGGCTACACCTTC. Translation gives CASSTIDRDYGYTF.

This chain joins TRBV4-1 and TRBJ1-3; tentatively, D is TRBD1 (5 bases). The germline gives CDR1 MGHRA, CDR2 YSYEKL. The CDR3 extends over 15 amino acids. The ends were cut back, 2 bases at V and 5 bases at J, with 13 bases in the middle. The CDR3: CASSQPLGRRNTIYF. In DNA form, the CDR3 reads TGCGCCAGCAGCCAACCCTTGGGGCGGAGAAACACCATATATTTT.

The V call is TRBV6-2 or TRBV6-3, the J call TRBJ2-7, with D perhaps matching TRBD2 (5 bases). V was shortened by 11 bases and J by 2 bases, with 19 bases between the two germline ends. In germline, CDR1 is MNHEY, CDR2 SVGEGT. The CDR3 consists of 14 residues. As DNA, the CDR3 is TGTGCCTGCCAACGAGCGGCGGGCACCTACGAGCAGTACTTC. It specifies CACQRAAGTYEQYF.

The chain has TRBV19 and TRBJ1-1; 7 positions match TRBD1. The V gene's germline CDR1 is LNHDA and CDR2 SQIVND (reference sequence). The CDR3 loop spans 16 amino acids. V dropped 7 bases and J dropped 1; count of bases not matched to a gene: 12. CDR3 sequence (DNA): TGTGCCAGTACCAGGAAAACAGGGGCGGGGAACACTGAAGCTTTCTTT. Translated, it gives CASTRKTGAGNTEAFF.